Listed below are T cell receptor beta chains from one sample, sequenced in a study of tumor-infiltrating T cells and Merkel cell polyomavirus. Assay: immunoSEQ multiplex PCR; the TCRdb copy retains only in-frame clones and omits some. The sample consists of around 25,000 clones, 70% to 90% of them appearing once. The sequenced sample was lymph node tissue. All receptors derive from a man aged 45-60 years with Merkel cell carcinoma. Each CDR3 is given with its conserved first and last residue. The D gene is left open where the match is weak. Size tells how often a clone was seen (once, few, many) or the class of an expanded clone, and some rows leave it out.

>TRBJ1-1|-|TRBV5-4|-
TGTGCCAGCGGTCCTGGTGGGGGCCGGGGGGGCACTGAAGCTTTCTTT
CASGPGGGRGGTEAFF
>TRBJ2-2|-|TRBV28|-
TGTGCCAGCAGAACCTACCCCACCACGAACACCGGGGAGCTGTTTTTT
CASRTYPTTNTGELFF
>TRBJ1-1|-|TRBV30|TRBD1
TGTGCCTGGGGGACAGGACAGACACGAGCTGAAGCTTTCTTT
CAWGTGQTRAEAFF
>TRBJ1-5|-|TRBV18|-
TGTGCCAGCTCACCAGGGGTACAGGAAGGTCAGCCCCAGCATTTT
CASSPGVQEGQPQHF
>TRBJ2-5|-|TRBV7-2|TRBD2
TGTGCCAGCAGTAAGGCTAGCGGGGGTGGGCAAGAGACCCAGTACTTC
CASSKASGGGQETQYF
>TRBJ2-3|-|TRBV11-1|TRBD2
TGTGCCAGCAGCTTAAGGACTAGCGGGAGAGTGAATTTT
CASSLRTSGRVNF
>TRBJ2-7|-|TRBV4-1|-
TGCGCCAGCAGCCCGCGGGACAGAACCTACGAGCAGTACTTC
CASSPRDRTYEQYF
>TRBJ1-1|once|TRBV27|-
TGTGCCAGCAGTGCCCCGGGGCAGGGGTTCTGGGACACTGAAGCTTTCTTT
CASSAPGQGFWDTEAFF
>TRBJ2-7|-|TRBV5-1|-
TGCGCCAGCAGCTTTACAGTATCGGCCGAGCAGTACTTC
CASSFTVSAEQYF
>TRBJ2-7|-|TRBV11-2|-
TGTGCCAGCAGCTTAGCGTCAGGGCCTTCCTACGAGCAGTACTTC
CASSLASGPSYEQYF
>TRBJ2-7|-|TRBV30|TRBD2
TGTGCCTGGAGTGTACGTCCCACTAGCGGGAGCCCCCACGAGCAGTACTTC
CAWSVRPTSGSPHEQYF
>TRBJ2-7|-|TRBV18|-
TGTGCCAGCTCACCACGGACAGTCTACGAGCAGTACTTC
CASSPRTVYEQYF
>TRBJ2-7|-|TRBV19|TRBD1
TGTGCCAGTAGTATGGGGACAGGGCGGTACTCCGAGCAGTACTTC
CASSMGTGRYSEQYF
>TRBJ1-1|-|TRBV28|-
TGTGCCAGCAGTTTAGCGGGCCAGGGGACTGAAGCTTTCTTT
CASSLAGQGTEAFF
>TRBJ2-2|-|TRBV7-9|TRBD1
TGTGCCAGCAGCTTAGAGGGGGCCACCGGGGAGCTGTTTTTT
CASSLEGATGELFF
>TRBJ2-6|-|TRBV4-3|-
TGCGCCAGCAGCCAAGCAGGTCGCTCTGGGGCCAACGTCCTGACTTTC
CASSQAGRSGANVLTF
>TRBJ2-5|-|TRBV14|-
TGTGCCAGCAGCCAACTAAAGACAGCGATCCAAGAGACCCAGTACTTC
CASSQLKTAIQETQYF
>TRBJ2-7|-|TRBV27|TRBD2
TGTGCCAGCAGTTTGAGCCCTAGCGGATACTACGAGCAGTACTTC
CASSLSPSGYYEQYF
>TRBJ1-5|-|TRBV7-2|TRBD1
TGTGCCAGCAGCTTAGGACAGGGCCAGCCCCAGCATTTT
CASSLGQGQPQHF
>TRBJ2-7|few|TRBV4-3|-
TGCGCCAGCAGCCAAGATAGGACACTCACCTACGAGCAGTACTTC
CASSQDRTLTYEQYF
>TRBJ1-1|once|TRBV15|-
TGTGCCACCAGCAGAGAGCGACAGGCGAACACTGAAGCTTTCTTT
CATSRERQANTEAFF
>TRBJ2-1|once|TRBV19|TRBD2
TGTGCCAGTGTGGGGACTAGCGGTCCCAATGAGCAGTTCTTC
CASVGTSGPNEQFF
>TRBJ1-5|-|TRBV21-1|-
TGTGCCAGCAGCGCCGAGTTTGTTCGAAGGCGGCAGCCCCAGCATTTT
CASSAEFVRRRQPQHF
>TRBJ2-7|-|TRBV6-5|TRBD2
TGTGCCAGCAGTTACGGGGCGGGGGTGGTCTCCTACGAGCAGTACTTC
CASSYGAGVVSYEQYF
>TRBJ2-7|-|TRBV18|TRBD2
TGTGCCAGCTCACCCGGACTAGCGGGGACTGGTGGCTACGAGCAGTACTTC
CASSPGLAGTGGYEQYF
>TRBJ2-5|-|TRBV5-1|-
TGCGCCAGCAGCGATCAGCGGCGCCAAGAGACCCAGTACTTC
CASSDQRRQETQYF
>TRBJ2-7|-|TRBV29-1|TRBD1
TGCAGCGTTGAAGAAGGGGGACAGGGGGCTTCCGAGCAGTACTTC
CSVEEGGQGASEQYF
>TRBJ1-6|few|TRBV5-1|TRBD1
TGCGCCAGCAGCTTGGGACAGGGAAATTCACCCCTCCACTTT
CASSLGQGNSPLHF
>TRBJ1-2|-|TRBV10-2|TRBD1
TGCGCCAGCAGTTCAGGGACAGGGCGAAACTATGGCTACACCTTC
CASSSGTGRNYGYTF
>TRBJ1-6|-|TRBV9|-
TGTGCCAGCAGTGGTATACGGGGTTCACCCCTCCACTTT
CASSGIRGSPLHF
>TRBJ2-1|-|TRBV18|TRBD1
TGTGCCAGCTCACCAATTATCCCCGACAGGGGACTCTCCTACAATGAGCAGTTCTTC
CASSPIIPDRGLSYNEQFF
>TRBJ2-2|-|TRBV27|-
TGTGCCAGCAGTTTCTCCTCCGGGGAGCTGTTTTTT
CASSFSSGELFF
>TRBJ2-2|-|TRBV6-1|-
TGTGCCAGCAGCTATTTGACAGGAGGAAGCGGGGAGCTGTTTTTT
CASSYLTGGSGELFF
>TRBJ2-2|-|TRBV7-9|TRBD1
TGTGCCAGCAGGCCGGGGACAGCGAACCACGGGGAGCTGTTTTTT
CASRPGTANHGELFF
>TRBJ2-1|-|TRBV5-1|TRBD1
TGCGCCAGCAGCTTACAGGGACAGCTTTACAATGAGCAGTTCTTC
CASSLQGQLYNEQFF
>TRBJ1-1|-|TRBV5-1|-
TGCGCCAGCAGCTTGGCCAGGGGCAGCGGGAACATGAACACTGAAGCTTTCTTT
CASSLARGSGNMNTEAFF
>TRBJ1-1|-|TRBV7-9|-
TGTGCCAGCGGGCACTTGAACACTGAAGCTTTCTTT
CASGHLNTEAFF
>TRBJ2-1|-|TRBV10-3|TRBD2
TGTGCCATCAGGGCGGGAGGGTCCTACAATGAGCAGTTCTTC
CAIRAGGSYNEQFF
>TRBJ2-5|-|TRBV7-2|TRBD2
TGTGCCAGCAGGAGCGGGAGAGGAGGAGAGACCCAGTACTTC
CASRSGRGGETQYF
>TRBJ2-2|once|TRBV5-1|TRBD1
TGCGCCAGCAGCGTGGGACAGCTGAACACCGGGGAGCTGTTTTTT
CASSVGQLNTGELFF
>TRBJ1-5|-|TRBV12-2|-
TGTGCAAGTCGCTTCTCTCTAATAGCCCACAGGGCTAGCAATCAGCCCCAGCATTTT
CASRFSLIAHRASNQPQHF
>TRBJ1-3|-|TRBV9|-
TGTGCCAGCAGCGTAGGAGAGTCTGGAAACACCATATATTTT
CASSVGESGNTIYF
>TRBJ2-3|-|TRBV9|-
TGTGCCAGCAGCGTAGCTATGACAGATACGCAGTATTTT
CASSVAMTDTQYF
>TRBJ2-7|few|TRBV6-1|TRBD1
TGTGCCAGCATGTACAGGGGGGAAAAACCCTACGAGCAGTACTTC
CASMYRGEKPYEQYF
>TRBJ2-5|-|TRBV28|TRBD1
TGTGCCAGCAGTCTCCCGGGACAGGGAGAGACCCAGTACTTC
CASSLPGQGETQYF
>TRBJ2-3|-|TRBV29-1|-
TGCAGCGTTCGTGGGGCTAGTGGTTTGGGAGATACGCAGTATTTT
CSVRGASGLGDTQYF
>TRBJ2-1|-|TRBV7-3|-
TGTGCCAGCAGCCCTGGAGGGAGGCGGAGGGATGAGCAGTTCTTC
CASSPGGRRRDEQFF
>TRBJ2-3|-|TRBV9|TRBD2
TGTGCCAGCAGCCCGGGGACTAGCGGCACAGATACGCAGTATTTT
CASSPGTSGTDTQYF
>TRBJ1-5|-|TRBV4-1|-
TGCGCCAGCAGCCAAGTTCACAGTAGCAATCAGCCCCAGCATTTT
CASSQVHSSNQPQHF
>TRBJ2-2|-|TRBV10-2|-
TGCGCCAGCCGTCTACCCGGCACCGGGGAGCTGTTTTTT
CASRLPGTGELFF
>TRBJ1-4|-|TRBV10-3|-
TGTGCCATCGGGAGGGGGGGCGGTGAAAAACTGTTTTTT
CAIGRGGGEKLFF
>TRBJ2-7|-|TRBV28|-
TGTGCCAGCAGTGTCGGACAAGTTTCCCTTCGGCCTTACGAGCAGTACTTC
CASSVGQVSLRPYEQYF
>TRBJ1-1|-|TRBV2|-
TGTGCCAGCAGCGCCCAGGGGAACACTGAAGCTTTCTTT
CASSAQGNTEAFF
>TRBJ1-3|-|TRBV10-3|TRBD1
TGTGCCATCAGTAAAATACTCAGGGGGTCTGGAAACACCATATATTTT
CAISKILRGSGNTIYF
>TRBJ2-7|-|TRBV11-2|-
TGTGCCAGCAGCTCCACCACGAGGCAGTACTTC
CASSSTTRQYF
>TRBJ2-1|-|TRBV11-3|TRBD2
TGTGCCAGCAGCTTAGGGGGGACTAGCAATGAGCAGTTCTTC
CASSLGGTSNEQFF
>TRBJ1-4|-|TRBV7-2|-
TGTGCCAGCAGGTATACAGGGCTTGCAACTAATGAAAAACTGTTTTTT
CASRYTGLATNEKLFF
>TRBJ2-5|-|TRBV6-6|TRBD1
TGTGCCAGCAGAAGGACAGGAGAAGAGACCCAGTACTTC
CASRRTGEETQYF